These 8 T cell receptor beta chains were sequenced from one sample in a study of cytomegalovirus exposure and HLA in healthy donors. Data came from immunoSEQ multiplex PCR; TCRdb stores just in-frame clones and leaves some out. The sample has 160,000 or so clones; 87% are singletons. Material for sequencing was PBMCs. These receptors came from a woman younger than 45 in good health and CMV-seronegative.

The chain couples TRBV6-5 to TRBJ1-2; 7 nucleotides agree with TRBD1. Germline V gene data show CDR1 as MNHEY and CDR2 as SVGAGI. The CDR3 contains 15 residues. V was pared by 0 bases and J by 5 bases, with 6 bases of the junction left unmatched. The CDR3 here is CASSYSGQQTYGYTF. CDR3 coding DNA: TGTGCCAGCAGTTACTCGGGACAGCAGACTTATGGCTACACCTTC.

This chain uses TRBV19 with TRBJ1-5; TRBD1 matches at 8 bases. The germline V gene encodes CDR1 LNHDA and CDR2 SQIVND (reference sequence). The V gene end was trimmed by 5 bases and the J gene end by 12 bases; junction bases not matched to a gene: 9. This CDR3 has 13 amino acids. The CDR3 DNA reads as TGTGCCAGTAGTTCGCCGTTCAGGGGGCTCCAGCATTTT. This sequence encodes CASSSPFRGLQHF. The variable domain in full, completed from reference TRBV19 and TRBJ1-5, reads DGGITQSPKYLFRKEGQNVTLSCEQNLNHDAMYWYRQDPGQGLRLIYYSQIVNDFQKGDIAEGYSVSREKKESFPLTVTSAQKNPTAFYLCASSSPFRGLQHFGDGTRLSIL.

V usage is TRBV7-2 and J usage is TRBJ1-1; D perhaps matches TRBD1 (6 bases). Trimming took off 0 bases at V and 5 bases at J, with 16 bases between the two ends. The CDR3 consists of 16 residues. Germline CDR1 is SGHTA and CDR2 is FQGNSA. In DNA, the CDR3 is TGTGCCAGCAGCTTAGCGAGCGGACAGCCGGAGACTGAAGCTTTCTTT. This gives the protein CASSLASGQPETEAFF.

The chain couples TRBV15 to TRBJ1-1; perhaps TRBD1 as D (6 bases). The V and J ends lost 4 bases and 4 bases respectively, with 16 bases between them. The CDR3 is 15 amino acids. Germline CDR1 reads LNHNV; CDR2 reads YYDKDF (reference sequence). The CDR3 DNA reads TGTGCCACCAGCACACTCGCCCAAGGGGGCACTGAAGCTTTCTTT. This sequence encodes CATSTLAQGGTEAFF.

The chain combines TRBV19 with TRBJ1-5; 9 bases agree with TRBD1. The germline CDR1 and CDR2 sequences are LNHDA and SQIVND (reference sequence). The CDR3 has 15 residues. Trimming took 1 base from V and 2 from J; bases not matched to a gene: 0. CDR3 DNA: TGTGCCAGTAGTATAGGACAGGGGGGCAATCAGCCCCAGCATTTT. This translates into CASSIGQGGNQPQHF. The full variable domain, rest sourced from reference TRBV19 and TRBJ1-5, is DGGITQSPKYLFRKEGQNVTLSCEQNLNHDAMYWYRQDPGQGLRLIYYSQIVNDFQKGDIAEGYSVSREKKESFPLTVTSAQKNPTAFYLCASSIGQGGNQPQHFGDGTRLSIL.

The chain links TRBV29-1 to TRBJ1-1, with a possible D match to TRBD1 (6 bases). Germline CDR1 SQVTM, CDR2 ANQGSEA. The V gene lost 5 bases and the J gene lost 2 bases, with 12 bases spanning the gap. CDR3 size: 13 residues. In DNA form, the CDR3 reads TGCAGCGTTCAGGACAGAATCAACACTGAAGCTTTCTTT. This codes for CSVQDRINTEAFF.

The chain carries TRBV7-8 and TRBJ2-5, with D maybe TRBD1 (6 bases). The CDR3 consists of 13 residues. Trimming cost V 5 bases and J 5 bases, with 12 bases left between them. The germline V gene has CDR1 SGHVS and CDR2 FQNEAQ. The CDR3 protein is CASSLQGEETQYF. CDR3 in DNA: TGTGCCAGCAGCCTACAGGGTGAGGAGACCCAGTACTTC.

V is TRBV11-2 and J is TRBJ2-3, with 9 bases identical to TRBD2. Per germline, CDR1 SGHAT and CDR2 FQNNGV. CDR3 size: 15 residues. With 3 bases clipped from V and 1 base from J, the junction kept 2 bases outside the gene matches. The CDR3 DNA reads TGTGCCAGCAGCTTCGGCGGGGGGGGCACAGATACGCAGTATTTT. This sequence encodes CASSFGGGGTDTQYF.